Below, one T cell receptor (beta chain) is given with its context. Its antigen remains unknown. Researchers divided each subset's genomic DNA evenly across several immunoSEQ plates. Generated by immunoSEQ multiplex PCR, the TCRdb table keeps only in-frame clones and is missing some. Altogether roughly 1 million clones are present, around four fifths being singletons, with the ten largest covering less than 1.5%. The entry originates in a study of shared clonotypes between healthy human individuals. Study overall: In total, the donors were a couple of women and a few men aged 18 to 49.

The V gene lost 0 bases and the J gene lost 6 bases, with 20 bases spanning the gap. Germline V gene data show CDR1 as MNHNS and CDR2 as SASEGT. This CDR3 contains 17 residues. Whole-study findings and limits: Sorted-subset samples were not fully sequenced, rarefaction indicated.

Sequenced: memory CD4+ T cells sorted from blood. Specified subset: CD45RA-negative fraction. The receptor comes from a man aged 18-30 years in good health. The gene calls are TRBV6-1 and TRBJ1-2; possibly TRBD1 for D (5 bases). CDR3 in DNA: TGTGCCAGCAGTGAAGCGGGGTGGGGGAATTGGCCTCATGGCTACACCTTC. Its protein product is CASSEAGWGNWPHGYTF.